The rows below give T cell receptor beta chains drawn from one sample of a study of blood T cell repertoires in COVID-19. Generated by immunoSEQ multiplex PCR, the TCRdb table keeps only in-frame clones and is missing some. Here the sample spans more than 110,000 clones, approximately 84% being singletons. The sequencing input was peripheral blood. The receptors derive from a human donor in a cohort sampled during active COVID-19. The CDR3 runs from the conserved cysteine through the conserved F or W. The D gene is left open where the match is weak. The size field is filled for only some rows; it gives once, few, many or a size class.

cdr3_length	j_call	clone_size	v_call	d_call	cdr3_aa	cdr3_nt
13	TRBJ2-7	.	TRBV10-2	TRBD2	CAIASGGIYEQYF	TGCGCCATTGCTAGCGGGGGAATCTACGAGCAGTACTTC
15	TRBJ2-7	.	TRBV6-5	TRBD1	CASNPGTGLRYEQYF	TGTGCCAGCAACCCTGGGACAGGGCTTAGGTACGAGCAGTACTTC
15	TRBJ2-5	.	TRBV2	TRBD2	CASSWGLAVQETQYF	TGTGCCAGCAGTTGGGGACTAGCGGTCCAAGAGACCCAGTACTTC
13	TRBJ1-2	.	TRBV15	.	CATSLSKEGGYTF	TGTGCCACCAGCCTTTCGAAGGAGGGGGGCTACACCTTC
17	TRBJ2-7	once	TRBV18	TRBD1	CASSPRGQGGSDYEQYF	TGTGCCAGCTCACCTCGTGGACAGGGGGGGTCAGACTACGAGCAGTACTTC
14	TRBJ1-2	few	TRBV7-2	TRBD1	CASSLDRGHYGYTF	TGTGCCAGCAGCTTAGACAGGGGGCACTATGGCTACACCTTC
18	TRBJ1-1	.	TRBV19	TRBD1	CASSIWRQGWTMNTEAFF	TGTGCCAGTAGTATATGGAGACAGGGGTGGACTATGAACACTGAAGCTTTCTTT
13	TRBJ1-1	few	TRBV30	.	CAWRGRINTEAFF	TGTGCCTGGAGGGGGAGGATAAACACTGAAGCTTTCTTT
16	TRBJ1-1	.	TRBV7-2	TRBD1	CASSLVGTGKNTEAFF	TGTGCCAGCAGCTTAGTAGGGACAGGGAAGAACACTGAAGCTTTCTTT
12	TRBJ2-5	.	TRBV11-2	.	CASSQDQETQYF	TGTGCCAGCAGCCAGGACCAAGAGACCCAGTACTTC
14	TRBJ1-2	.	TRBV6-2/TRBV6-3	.	CASSYPPADYGYTF	TGTGCCAGCAGTTACCCCCCAGCGGACTATGGCTACACCTTC
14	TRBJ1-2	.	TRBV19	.	CASSIGGGRYGYTF	TGTGCCAGTAGTATAGGTGGAGGACGCTATGGCTACACCTTC
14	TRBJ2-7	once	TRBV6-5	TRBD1	CASSPAGTAYEQYF	TGTGCCAGCAGTCCAGCCGGGACAGCCTACGAGCAGTACTTC
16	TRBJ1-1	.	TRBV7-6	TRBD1	CASSSPGQGSPLRAFF	TGTGCCAGCAGCTCACCGGGACAGGGTAGTCCCCTTCGGGCTTTCTTT
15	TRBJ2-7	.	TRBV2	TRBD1	CATKYRDSLRYEQYF	TGTGCCACCAAATACCGGGACAGCCTTCGGTACGAGCAGTACTTC
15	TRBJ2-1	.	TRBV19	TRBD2	CASSPRGTSGDEQFF	TGTGCCAGTAGTCCTCGTGGGACTAGCGGGGATGAGCAGTTCTTC
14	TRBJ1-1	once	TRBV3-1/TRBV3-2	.	CASSQNSQVSEAFF	TGTGCCAGCAGCCAAAATTCACAGGTTTCTGAAGCTTTCTTT
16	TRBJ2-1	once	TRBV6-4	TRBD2	CASSDSSRGGYNEQFF	TGTGCCAGCAGTGACTCGAGTCGGGGGGGGTACAATGAGCAGTTCTTC
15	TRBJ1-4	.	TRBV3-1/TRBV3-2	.	CASSQEPTGSGGLFF	TGTGCCAGCAGCCAAGAGCCGACAGGATCGGGTGGACTGTTTTTT
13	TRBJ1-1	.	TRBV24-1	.	CATSGPLSTEAFF	TGTGCCACCAGTGGCCCCTTGAGCACTGAAGCTTTCTTT
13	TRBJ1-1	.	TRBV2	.	CASSEGTPTEAFF	TGTGCCAGCAGTGAAGGTACTCCCACTGAAGCTTTCTTT
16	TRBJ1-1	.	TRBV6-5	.	CASSSNAQGMNTEAFF	TGTGCCAGCAGTTCTAACGCCCAGGGGATGAACACTGAAGCTTTCTTT